Listed below are T cell receptor beta chains from one sample, sequenced in a study of cytomegalovirus exposure and HLA in healthy donors. Generated by immunoSEQ multiplex PCR, the TCRdb table keeps only in-frame clones and is missing some. The table includes 90,000 to 120,000 clones, 82% detected once. The sample was PBMCs. These receptors originate from a man between 25 and 39 years old in good health and CMV-seropositive. Both conserved end residues are part of each CDR3. A D gene is named only where the DNA matches it firmly. Clone size appears in some rows only: once, few, many, or a class for an expanded clone.

j_call | v_call | d_call | clone_size | cdr3_aa | cdr3_nt
TRBJ1-2 | TRBV9 | NA | NA | CASSVGGVSDNYGYTF | TGTGCCAGCAGCGTAGGGGGGGTGTCGGATAACTATGGCTACACCTTC
TRBJ2-3 | TRBV27 | TRBD2 | NA | CASSLRSGGIQGSTDTQYF | TGTGCCAGCAGTTTAAGAAGCGGGGGGATTCAGGGTAGCACAGATACGCAGTATTTT
TRBJ2-4 | TRBV11-2 | NA | NA | CASSYRLRQTKNIQYF | TGTGCCAGCAGCTATAGGTTGCGACAGACCAAAAACATTCAGTACTTC
TRBJ1-6 | TRBV2 | NA | NA | CASKASGNYNSPLHF | TGTGCCAGCAAAGCATCAGGGAACTATAATTCACCCCTCCACTTT
TRBJ2-5 | TRBV14 | TRBD1 | NA | CASRTSGGGETQYF | TGTGCCAGCAGGACCTCAGGGGGTGGAGAGACCCAGTACTTC
TRBJ1-5 | TRBV6-1 | NA | NA | CASSEARQLLRDRRNQPQHF | TGTGCCAGCAGTGAAGCCCGACAGTTGTTGCGAGACAGGCGGAATCAGCCCCAGCATTTT
TRBJ2-1 | TRBV6-5 | NA | NA | CASSSLLSVYNEQFF | TGTGCCAGCAGTTCCCTCCTGAGCGTGTACAATGAGCAGTTCTTC
TRBJ1-1 | TRBV27 | TRBD1 | NA | CASRTGTGGTTEAFF | TGTGCCAGCAGAACCGGGACAGGGGGCACCACTGAAGCTTTCTTT
TRBJ1-3 | TRBV11-3 | TRBD1 | NA | CASSSTGGYTIYF | TGTGCCAGCAGCTCGACAGGGGGTTACACCATATATTTT
TRBJ2-1 | TRBV19 | TRBD2 | NA | CASSGRGGNNEQFF | TGTGCCAGTAGTGGCCGGGGGGGTAACAATGAGCAGTTCTTC
TRBJ2-7 | TRBV25-1 | NA | few | CASSGLPTYEQYF | TGTGCCAGCAGCGGACTCCCTACCTACGAGCAGTACTTC
TRBJ1-1 | TRBV21-1 | NA | few | CASSETGVSTEAFF | TGTGCCAGCAGCGAAACAGGGGTTTCCACTGAAGCTTTCTTT
TRBJ2-3 | TRBV7-2 | TRBD2 | NA | CASSLLAGGFTDTQYF | TGTGCCAGCAGCTTACTAGCGGGGGGTTTCACAGATACGCAGTATTTT
TRBJ1-4 | TRBV5-1 | TRBD1 | NA | CASSDGQGVWEKLFF | TGCGCCAGCAGTGACGGACAGGGAGTATGGGAAAAACTGTTTTTT
TRBJ1-1 | TRBV6-1 | TRBD1 | NA | CASRQTAGGTEAFF | TGTGCCAGCAGACAAACTGCAGGGGGGACTGAAGCTTTCTTT
TRBJ1-6 | TRBV2 | NA | few | CASTWTDNNSPLHF | TGTGCCAGCACATGGACAGATAATAATTCACCCCTCCACTTT
TRBJ1-5 | TRBV19 | TRBD1 | NA | CASREQGASNQPQHF | TGTGCCAGTAGGGAACAGGGGGCAAGCAATCAGCCCCAGCATTTT
TRBJ1-2 | TRBV10-2 | NA | NA | CASSEGAGAYGYTF | TGCGCCAGCAGTGAGGGGGCAGGGGCCTATGGCTACACCTTC
TRBJ1-4 | TRBV6-1 | TRBD1 | NA | CASSGQGPTNEKLFF | TGTGCCAGCAGTGGACAGGGACCAACTAATGAAAAACTGTTTTTT
TRBJ1-6 | TRBV14 | TRBD1 | NA | CASSQVYRGPNSPLHF | TGTGCCAGCAGCCAAGTTTACAGGGGACCTAATTCACCCCTCCACTTT
TRBJ1-4 | TRBV4-1 | NA | NA | CASSHASGNEKLFF | TGCGCCAGCAGCCACGCGTCCGGGAACGAAAAACTGTTTTTT
TRBJ2-1 | TRBV5-1 | TRBD1 | NA | CASSLVTGGAYNEQFF | TGCGCCAGCAGCTTGGTCACAGGGGGAGCCTACAATGAGCAGTTCTTC
TRBJ2-7 | TRBV30 | NA | NA | CAWTQGGSRDEQYF | TGTGCCTGGACCCAAGGGGGTAGTAGGGACGAGCAGTACTTC
TRBJ2-2 | TRBV2 | NA | NA | CASSAFGGGNTGELFF | TGTGCCAGCAGTGCATTTGGAGGGGGCAACACCGGGGAGCTGTTTTTT
TRBJ2-5 | TRBV18 | TRBD1 | NA | CASSLTGETQYF | TGTGCCAGCTCGCTGACAGGGGAGACCCAGTACTTC
TRBJ2-3 | TRBV7-9 | TRBD2 | few | CASSSGTSGITDTQYF | TGTGCCAGCAGCTCGGGGACTAGCGGAATCACAGATACGCAGTATTTT
TRBJ2-2 | TRBV6-1 | NA | NA | CASSEVRYNTGELFF | TGTGCCAGCAGTGAAGTTCGCTACAACACCGGGGAGCTGTTTTTT
TRBJ2-7 | TRBV5-1 | NA | NA | CASSQGLYEQYF | TGCGCCAGCAGTCAGGGGCTCTACGAGCAGTACTTC